These 4 T cell receptor beta chains came from one sample sequenced in a study of cytomegalovirus exposure and HLA in healthy donors. Vbeta (60) and Jbeta (13) primers were used in the PCR. Assay: immunoSEQ multiplex PCR; the TCRdb copy retains only in-frame clones and omits some. Of 110,000 to 150,000 clones listed, around 72% are singletons. Sequenced: PBMCs. These receptors came from a human donor in good health.

The rearrangement links TRBV5-4 to TRBJ2-3; 12 bases fit TRBD2. Germline CDR1 is SGHNT and CDR2 is YYREEE (reference sequence). This CDR3 spans 16 amino acids. V lost 4 bases to trimming and J lost 6 bases; unmatched junction nucleotides: 9. The CDR3 DNA reads as TGTGCCAGCAGCATCCGACTAGCGGGAGCGTGGGATACGCAGTATTTT. This gives the protein CASSIRLAGAWDTQYF.

The V gene is TRBV12-1, the J gene TRBJ2-5; the D call of TRBD2 is as the table states it, not checked on the DNA. TRBV12-1 is tagged as a pseudogene. This CDR3 is 13 amino acids long. Here the CDR3 DNA reads TGTGCCAGCAGCTCGGGGGAGGTGGCGACCCAGTACTTC. It codes for CASSSGEVATQYF.

The rearrangement uses TRBV25-1 and TRBJ2-5, with D possibly being TRBD1 (5 bases). Trimming stripped 1 base from V and 1 base from J, with 10 bases between. The CDR3 is 15 amino acids. Germline V gene data show CDR1 as MGHDK and CDR2 as SYGVNS. CDR3 coding DNA: TGTGCCAGCAGTGAATCCAGGGCAGGCCAAGAGACCCAGTACTTC. Protein: CASSESRAGQETQYF.

The chain uses TRBV11-2 and TRBJ1-6; the D gene is possibly TRBD1 (5 bases). This CDR3 contains 14 residues. Germline V lookup: CDR1 SGHAT, CDR2 FQNNGV. Deletions cut 3 bases from V and 4 bases from J, with 7 bases between. Here the CDR3 reads CASSFRGYNSPLHF. CDR3 bases: TGTGCCAGCAGCTTTAGGGGTTATAATTCACCCCTCCACTTT. Together with reference TRBV11-2 and TRBJ1-6, the CDR3 gives the full variable domain: EAGVAQSPRYKIIEKRQSVAFWCNPISGHATLYWYQQILGQGPKLLIQFQNNGVVDDSQLPKDRFSAERLKGVDSTLKIQPAKLEDSAVYLCASSFRGYNSPLHFGNGTRLTVT.